This T cell receptor beta chain appears in the sequencing data of a study of long-term antiretroviral therapy in people with HIV. The assay, immunoSEQ v3.0, was run at survey level. Some clones are missing from TCRdb's copy, which holds only in-frame ones; the method was immunoSEQ multiplex PCR. The table records about 24,000 clones, 79% of them present only once. As for this clone: Antigen specificity is unknown.

Overall study results and limits: Blood collection from about 2003 to 2018 possibly occurred under older ART regimens.

This CDR3 comprises 14 residues. CDR1 is SEHNR, CDR2 FQNEAQ, per germline (reference sequence). Trimming left V 5 bases short and J 0 bases short, with 10 bases between. The V and J genes are TRBV7-9 and TRBJ1-1; weak D call: TRBD1 (6 bases). The starting material was unsorted PBMCs, obtained 1.2 years after starting antiretroviral therapy. The sequence was collected from a woman aged 40 to 50 with HIV. CDR3 protein: CASSATGLNTEAFF. Written as DNA, the CDR3 is TGTGCCAGCAGCGCAACAGGGCTGAACACTGAAGCTTTCTTT.